The rows below give T cell receptor beta chains drawn from one sample of a study of naive CD8 T cells in extremely preterm neonates. TCRdb's table, derived via immunoSEQ multiplex PCR, lists solely in-frame clones and lacks some. Of 7,400 or so clones in the sample, roughly 98% are singletons; the top ten hold about 0.34%. The sample was naive CD8+ T cells from cord blood. The receptor set was obtained from a newborn in good health. CDR3s include the opening cysteine and the closing phenylalanine or tryptophan. A D gene is named only where the DNA matches it firmly. Clone size is shown for a subset of rows, as once, few, many or a class of expanded clone.

size: once; D: -; V: TRBV4-3; J: TRBJ1-2; CDR3: CASSQDRGRYGYTF; DNA: TGCGCCAGCAGCCAAGACAGGGGAAGGTATGGCTACACCTTC
size: -; D: -; V: TRBV7-9; J: TRBJ2-3; CDR3: CASSRERMGNTDTQYF; DNA: TGTGCCAGCAGTAGAGAGAGGATGGGTAACACAGATACGCAGTATTTT
size: -; D: -; V: TRBV5-4; J: TRBJ2-2; CDR3: CASSNRGGASTGELFF; DNA: TGTGCCAGCAGCAATAGGGGGGGCGCGAGCACCGGGGAGCTGTTTTTT
size: -; D: TRBD1; V: TRBV4-1; J: TRBJ1-1; CDR3: CASSQAHGTGNTEAFF; DNA: TGCGCCAGCAGCCAAGCCCACGGGACAGGGAACACTGAAGCTTTCTTT
size: once; D: -; V: TRBV4-1; J: TRBJ1-5; CDR3: CASSQDRGGYQPQHF; DNA: TGCGCCAGCAGCCAAGACAGGGGCGGGTATCAGCCCCAGCATTTT
size: -; D: -; V: TRBV11-2; J: TRBJ1-1; CDR3: CASSFGVGTEAFF; DNA: TGTGCCAGCAGCTTCGGGGTGGGCACTGAAGCTTTCTTT
size: -; D: TRBD1; V: TRBV10-3; J: TRBJ2-3; CDR3: CAISVPGQGLDTQYF; DNA: TGTGCCATCAGTGTACCGGGACAGGGACTGGATACGCAGTATTTT
size: once; D: -; V: TRBV10-3; J: TRBJ1-2; CDR3: CAISAEGAPGYTF; DNA: TGTGCCATCAGTGCGGAAGGGGCTCCTGGCTACACCTTC
size: -; D: -; V: TRBV30; J: TRBJ2-3; CDR3: CAWESTDTQYF; DNA: TGTGCCTGGGAGAGCACAGATACGCAGTATTTT
size: -; D: -; V: TRBV7-9; J: TRBJ1-2; CDR3: CASSFPDPECTF; DNA: TGTGCCAGCAGCTTCCCCGACCCGGAGTGCACCTTC
size: -; D: TRBD1; V: TRBV2; J: TRBJ1-5; CDR3: CASSAPGGRQPQHF; DNA: TGTGCCAGCAGTGCTCCAGGGGGTCGTCAGCCCCAGCATTTT
size: -; D: -; V: TRBV4-3; J: TRBJ1-3; CDR3: CASSQDNPGPGNTIYF; DNA: TGCGCCAGCAGCCAAGACAATCCAGGGCCTGGAAACACCATATATTTT
size: -; D: TRBD1; V: TRBV30; J: TRBJ1-2; CDR3: CASGQNYGYTF; DNA: TGTGCCTCGGGACAGAACTATGGCTACACCTTC
size: once; D: TRBD1; V: TRBV5-6; J: TRBJ1-5; CDR3: CASSLGTGNQPQHF; DNA: TGTGCCAGCAGCCTAGGGACAGGCAATCAGCCCCAGCATTTT
size: -; D: -; V: TRBV4-2; J: TRBJ2-5; CDR3: CASSQAGMQETQYF; DNA: TGTGCCAGCAGCCAAGCGGGGATGCAAGAGACCCAGTACTTC
size: once; D: -; V: TRBV10-1; J: TRBJ2-7; CDR3: CASYPRSHEQYF; DNA: TGCGCCAGCTACCCCCGGTCCCACGAGCAGTACTTC
size: -; D: TRBD1; V: TRBV27; J: TRBJ1-4; CDR3: CASSFTGGNEKLFF; DNA: TGTGCCAGCAGTTTCACAGGGGGTAATGAAAAACTGTTTTTT
size: -; D: -; V: TRBV7-2; J: TRBJ2-2; CDR3: CASSFGLHTGELFF; DNA: TGTGCCAGCAGCTTCGGACTACACACCGGGGAGCTGTTTTTT
size: -; D: -; V: TRBV7-9; J: TRBJ1-5; CDR3: CASSRGNQPQHF; DNA: TGTGCCAGCAGCAGGGGGAATCAGCCCCAGCATTTT
size: -; D: TRBD2; V: TRBV7-9; J: TRBJ2-5; CDR3: CASSLTETSRETQYF; DNA: TGTGCCAGCAGCTTAACGGAGACTAGCCGGGAGACCCAGTACTTC
size: -; D: TRBD2; V: TRBV27; J: TRBJ2-1; CDR3: CASSFRVASGGDEQFF; DNA: TGTGCCAGCAGTTTCCGGGTAGCTAGCGGGGGCGATGAGCAGTTCTTC
size: -; D: TRBD2; V: TRBV2; J: TRBJ2-1; CDR3: CASRGRPGTSGGAGYNEQFF; DNA: TGTGCCAGCAGGGGACGACCCGGGACTAGCGGGGGGGCTGGCTACAATGAGCAGTTCTTC
size: -; D: -; V: TRBV7-2; J: TRBJ1-4; CDR3: CASSPGLNEKLFF; DNA: TGTGCCAGCAGCCCGGGTCTCAATGAAAAACTGTTTTTT
size: -; D: -; V: TRBV7-9; J: TRBJ1-1; CDR3: CASSLGGQTEAFF; DNA: TGTGCCAGCAGCTTAGGGGGGCAAACTGAAGCTTTCTTT
size: once; D: -; V: TRBV6-6; J: TRBJ2-7; CDR3: CASRLGMRDYEQYF; DNA: TGTGCCAGCAGGTTGGGCATGAGGGACTACGAGCAGTACTTC
size: -; D: -; V: TRBV4-3; J: TRBJ1-4; CDR3: CASSQDGGAGEKLFF; DNA: TGCGCCAGCAGCCAAGATGGGGGGGCAGGTGAAAAACTGTTTTTT
size: once; D: TRBD2; V: TRBV30; J: TRBJ2-1; CDR3: CAWKSAGGPYNEQFF; DNA: TGTGCCTGGAAATCGGCGGGGGGGCCTTACAATGAGCAGTTCTTC
size: -; D: -; V: TRBV13; J: TRBJ1-2; CDR3: CASSLAGQPYGYTF; DNA: TGTGCCAGCAGCTTGGCAGGGCAGCCATATGGCTACACCTTC
size: once; D: TRBD2; V: TRBV30; J: TRBJ2-7; CDR3: CAWSVSSGYEQYF; DNA: TGTGCCTGGAGTGTATCTAGCGGGTACGAGCAGTACTTC
size: -; D: TRBD1; V: TRBV14; J: TRBJ2-1; CDR3: CASSQAGGKDEQFF; DNA: TGTGCCAGCAGCCAAGCAGGGGGTAAGGATGAGCAGTTCTTC
size: -; D: TRBD1; V: TRBV20-1; J: TRBJ1-1; CDR3: CSAPTGPEAFF; DNA: TGCAGTGCCCCGACAGGGCCCGAAGCTTTCTTT
size: -; D: -; V: TRBV21-1; J: TRBJ1-1; CDR3: CASSKAKGANTEAFF; DNA: TGTGCCAGCAGCAAAGCGAAGGGGGCCAACACTGAAGCTTTCTTT
size: -; D: TRBD1; V: TRBV5-5; J: TRBJ1-5; CDR3: CASSLQGANNQPQHF; DNA: TGTGCCAGCAGCTTACAGGGGGCAAACAATCAGCCCCAGCATTTT
size: -; D: -; V: TRBV7-9; J: TRBJ2-1; CDR3: CASSPVTSEQFF; DNA: TGTGCCAGCAGCCCAGTAACATCAGAGCAGTTCTTC
size: -; D: -; V: TRBV7-9; J: TRBJ2-7; CDR3: CASSLFYEQYF; DNA: TGTGCCAGCAGCCTGTTCTACGAGCAGTACTTC
size: -; D: TRBD1; V: TRBV7-9; J: TRBJ1-1; CDR3: CASSPITGGAGTEAFF; DNA: TGTGCCAGCAGCCCTATAACAGGGGGCGCAGGCACTGAAGCTTTCTTT
size: -; D: -; V: TRBV4-1; J: TRBJ1-2; CDR3: CASSQTGDLYGYTF; DNA: TGCGCCAGCAGCCAAACAGGCGACCTTTATGGCTACACCTTC
size: -; D: TRBD2; V: TRBV5-4; J: TRBJ2-3; CDR3: CASSSLAGGYTDTQYF; DNA: TGTGCCAGCAGCTCCCTAGCGGGGGGATACACAGATACGCAGTATTTT
size: -; D: -; V: TRBV6-5; J: TRBJ1-2; CDR3: CASSYGPNYGYTF; DNA: TGTGCCAGCAGTTACGGCCCTAACTATGGCTACACCTTC
size: -; D: -; V: TRBV7-9; J: TRBJ1-2; CDR3: CASSLEALYGYTF; DNA: TGTGCCAGCAGCTTAGAAGCACTCTATGGCTACACCTTC
size: -; D: -; V: TRBV7-8; J: TRBJ1-1; CDR3: CASSPPVGGSTEAFF; DNA: TGTGCCAGCAGCCCTCCGGTAGGGGGAAGTACTGAAGCTTTCTTT
size: -; D: TRBD1; V: TRBV13; J: TRBJ2-3; CDR3: CASSQWGTASTDTQYF; DNA: TGTGCCAGCAGCCAATGGGGGACAGCTAGCACAGATACGCAGTATTTT
size: -; D: TRBD2; V: TRBV4-1; J: TRBJ2-3; CDR3: CASSHAGLGTDTQYF; DNA: TGCGCCAGCAGCCATGCTGGACTAGGCACAGATACGCAGTATTTT
size: -; D: TRBD1; V: TRBV7-6; J: TRBJ1-2; CDR3: CASSLAPGTGDGYTF; DNA: TGTGCCAGCAGCTTAGCGCCGGGGACAGGGGATGGCTACACCTTC
size: -; D: TRBD1; V: TRBV6-5; J: TRBJ2-5; CDR3: CASRPDRGGETQYF; DNA: TGTGCCAGCAGACCCGACAGGGGCGGAGAGACCCAGTACTTC
size: -; D: -; V: TRBV7-8; J: TRBJ2-7; CDR3: CASSLGSGEQYF; DNA: TGTGCCAGCAGCTTAGGGTCGGGGGAGCAGTACTTC
size: -; D: -; V: TRBV6-6; J: TRBJ2-1; CDR3: CASGPPSYNEQFF; DNA: TGTGCCAGCGGGCCTCCCTCCTACAATGAGCAGTTCTTC
size: -; D: TRBD1; V: TRBV28; J: TRBJ1-2; CDR3: CASSWTGGGGYTF; DNA: TGTGCCAGCAGTTGGACAGGGGGTGGTGGCTACACCTTC
size: -; D: -; V: TRBV21-1; J: TRBJ1-4; CDR3: CASISYRAGDNEKLFF; DNA: TGTGCCAGCATCTCTTACAGGGCGGGGGATAATGAAAAACTGTTTTTT
size: -; D: TRBD2; V: TRBV30; J: TRBJ2-1; CDR3: CAGTSSYNEQFF; DNA: TGTGCCGGGACTAGCTCCTACAATGAGCAGTTCTTC
size: -; D: -; V: TRBV9; J: TRBJ1-2; CDR3: CASSVKPVTGPLYGYTF; DNA: TGTGCCAGCAGCGTAAAGCCCGTAACAGGGCCCCTCTATGGCTACACCTTC
size: -; D: -; V: TRBV6-6; J: TRBJ2-1; CDR3: CASSSINEQFF; DNA: TGTGCCAGCAGTTCCATCAATGAGCAGTTCTTC
size: -; D: TRBD2; V: TRBV5-1; J: TRBJ2-3; CDR3: CASASRTAGGPSSTDTQYF; DNA: TGCGCCAGCGCCTCCCGAACAGCGGGGGGGCCCTCTAGCACAGATACGCAGTATTTT
size: -; D: TRBD2; V: TRBV4-3; J: TRBJ2-2; CDR3: CASSLWGSGAPRTGELFF; DNA: TGCGCCAGCAGCCTGTGGGGTAGCGGGGCCCCGAGGACCGGGGAGCTGTTTTTT
size: -; D: -; V: TRBV13; J: TRBJ1-2; CDR3: CASSLGQNYGYTF; DNA: TGTGCCAGCAGCTTAGGACAGAACTATGGCTACACCTTC